The present T cell receptor (beta chain) was sequenced within a study of cytomegalovirus exposure and HLA in healthy donors. This CDR3 has 14 amino acids. V was shortened by 0 bases and J by 2 bases, with 8 bases between the two germline ends. The germline CDR1 and CDR2 sequences are SGHNT and YYREEE (reference sequence). Produced via immunoSEQ multiplex PCR; TCRdb's table is partial and in-frame only. The sample comprises fewer than 200,000 clones, 85% of which are singletons, and 15% to 20% rests with the top ten. Sequencing was performed on PBMCs. This sequence joins TRBV5-4 and TRBJ2-5, with D tentatively TRBD1 (5 bases). The sequence derives from a man aged 18 to 30 in good health and CMV-seropositive. As DNA, the CDR3 is TGTGCCAGCAGCTTGGACAGGTGGCAAGAGACCCAGTACTTC. It is translated as CASSLDRWQETQYF.